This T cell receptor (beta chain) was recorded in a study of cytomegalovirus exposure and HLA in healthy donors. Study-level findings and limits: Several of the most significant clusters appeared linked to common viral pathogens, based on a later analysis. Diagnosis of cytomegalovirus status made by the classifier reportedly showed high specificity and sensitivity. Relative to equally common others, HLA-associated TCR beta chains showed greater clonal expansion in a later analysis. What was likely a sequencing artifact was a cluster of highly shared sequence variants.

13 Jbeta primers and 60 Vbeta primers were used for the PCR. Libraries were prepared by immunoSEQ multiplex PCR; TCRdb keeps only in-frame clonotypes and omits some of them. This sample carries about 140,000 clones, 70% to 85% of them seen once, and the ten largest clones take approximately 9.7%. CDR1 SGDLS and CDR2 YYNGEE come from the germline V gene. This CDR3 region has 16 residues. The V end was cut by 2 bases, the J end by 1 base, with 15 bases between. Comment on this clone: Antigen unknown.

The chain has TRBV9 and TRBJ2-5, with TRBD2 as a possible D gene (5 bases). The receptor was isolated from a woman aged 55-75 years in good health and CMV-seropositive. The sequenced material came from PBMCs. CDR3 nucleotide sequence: TGTGCCAGCAGCGTGGGAAACACGGGAACCCAAGAGACCCAGTACTTC. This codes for CASSVGNTGTQETQYF. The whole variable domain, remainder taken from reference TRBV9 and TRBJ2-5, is DSGVTQTPKHLITATGQRVTLRCSPRSGDLSVYWYQQSLDQGLQFLIQYYNGEERAKGNILERFSAQQFPDLHSELNLSSLELGDSALYFCASSVGNTGTQETQYFGPGTRLLVL.